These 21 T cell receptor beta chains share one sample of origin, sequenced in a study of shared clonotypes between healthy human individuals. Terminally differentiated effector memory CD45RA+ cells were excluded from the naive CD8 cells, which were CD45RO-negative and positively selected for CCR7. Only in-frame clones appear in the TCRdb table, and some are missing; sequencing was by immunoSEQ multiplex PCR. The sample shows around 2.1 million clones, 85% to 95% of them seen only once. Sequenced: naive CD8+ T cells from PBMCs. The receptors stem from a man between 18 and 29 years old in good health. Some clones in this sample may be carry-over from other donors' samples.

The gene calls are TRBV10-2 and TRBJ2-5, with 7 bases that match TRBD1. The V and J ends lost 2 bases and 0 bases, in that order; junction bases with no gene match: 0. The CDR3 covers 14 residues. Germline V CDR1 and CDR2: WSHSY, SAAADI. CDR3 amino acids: CASSEGTDQETQYF. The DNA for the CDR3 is TGCGCCAGCAGTGAGGGGACAGACCAAGAGACCCAGTACTTC.

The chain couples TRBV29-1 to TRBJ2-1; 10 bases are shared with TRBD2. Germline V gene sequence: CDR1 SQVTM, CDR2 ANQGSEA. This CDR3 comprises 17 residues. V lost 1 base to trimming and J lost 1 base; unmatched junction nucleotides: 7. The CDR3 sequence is CSVEGSSGSASYNEQFF. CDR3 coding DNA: TGCAGCGTTGAAGGATCTAGCGGGAGTGCTTCCTACAATGAGCAGTTCTTC.

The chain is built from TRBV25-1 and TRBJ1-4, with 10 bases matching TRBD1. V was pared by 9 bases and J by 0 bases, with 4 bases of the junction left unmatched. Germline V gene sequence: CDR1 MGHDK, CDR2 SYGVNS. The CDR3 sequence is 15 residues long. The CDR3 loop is CASGGTGATNEKLFF. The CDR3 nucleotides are TGTGCCAGTGGGGGGACAGGGGCAACTAATGAAAAACTGTTTTTT.

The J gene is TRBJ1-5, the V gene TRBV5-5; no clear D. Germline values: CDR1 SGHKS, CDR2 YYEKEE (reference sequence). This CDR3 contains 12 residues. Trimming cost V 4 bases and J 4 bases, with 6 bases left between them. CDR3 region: CASSLENQPQHF. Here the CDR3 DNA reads TGTGCCAGCAGCCTCGAAAATCAGCCCCAGCATTTT.

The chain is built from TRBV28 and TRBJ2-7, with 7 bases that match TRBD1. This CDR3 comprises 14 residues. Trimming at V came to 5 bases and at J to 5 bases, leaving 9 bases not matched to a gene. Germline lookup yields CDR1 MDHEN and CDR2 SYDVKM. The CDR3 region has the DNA TGTGCCAGCAGTCATCCCTCGACAGGGCACGAGCAGTACTTC. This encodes CASSHPSTGHEQYF.

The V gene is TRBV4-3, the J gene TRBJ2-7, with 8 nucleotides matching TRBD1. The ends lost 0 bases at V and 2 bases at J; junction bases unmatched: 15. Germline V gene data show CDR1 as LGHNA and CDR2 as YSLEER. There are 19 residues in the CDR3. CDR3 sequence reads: CASSQDLFSEQGGPYEQYF. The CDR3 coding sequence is TGCGCCAGCAGCCAAGATCTTTTTAGTGAACAGGGGGGACCCTACGAGCAGTACTTC.

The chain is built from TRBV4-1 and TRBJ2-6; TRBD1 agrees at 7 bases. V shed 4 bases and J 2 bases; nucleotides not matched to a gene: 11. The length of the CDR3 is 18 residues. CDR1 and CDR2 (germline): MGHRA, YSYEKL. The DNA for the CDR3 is TGCGCCAGCAGCCCTATCGGACAGGTAAAACCTGGGGCCAACGTCCTGACTTTC. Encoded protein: CASSPIGQVKPGANVLTF.

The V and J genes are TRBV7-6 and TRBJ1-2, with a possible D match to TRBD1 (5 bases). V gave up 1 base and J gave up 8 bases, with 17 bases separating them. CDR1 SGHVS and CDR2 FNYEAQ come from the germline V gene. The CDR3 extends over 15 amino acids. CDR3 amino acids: CASSLGPLGGGGYTF. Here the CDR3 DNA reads TGTGCCAGCAGCTTAGGGCCCCTGGGGGGAGGAGGCTACACCTTC.

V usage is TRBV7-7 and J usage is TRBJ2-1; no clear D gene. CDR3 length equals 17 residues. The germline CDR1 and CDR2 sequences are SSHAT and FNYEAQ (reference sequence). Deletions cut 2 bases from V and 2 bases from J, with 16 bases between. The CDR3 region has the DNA TGTGCCAGCAGCTTAACCTCCCATCCCTCGACCTACAATGAGCAGTTCTTC. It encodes CASSLTSHPSTYNEQFF.

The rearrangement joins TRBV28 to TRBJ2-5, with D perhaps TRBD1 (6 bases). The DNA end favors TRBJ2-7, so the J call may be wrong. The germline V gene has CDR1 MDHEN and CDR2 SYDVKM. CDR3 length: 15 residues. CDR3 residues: CASSVPGDKAYEQYF. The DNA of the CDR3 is TGTGCCAGCAGCGTCCCAGGGGACAAGGCCTACGAGCAGTACTTC.

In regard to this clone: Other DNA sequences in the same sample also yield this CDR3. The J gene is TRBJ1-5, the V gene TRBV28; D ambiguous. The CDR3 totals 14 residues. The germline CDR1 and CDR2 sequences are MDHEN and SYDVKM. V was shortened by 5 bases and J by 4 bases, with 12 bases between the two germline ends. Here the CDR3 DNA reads TGTGCCAGCAGTCGAGACGGAATAAATCAGCCCCAGCATTTT. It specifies CASSRDGINQPQHF.

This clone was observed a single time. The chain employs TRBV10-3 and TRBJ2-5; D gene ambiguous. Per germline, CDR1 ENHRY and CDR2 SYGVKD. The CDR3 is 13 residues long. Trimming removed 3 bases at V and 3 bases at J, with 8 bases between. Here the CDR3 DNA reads TGTGCCATCAGTGAAGGTCAGAAAGAGACCCAGTACTTC. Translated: CAISEGQKETQYF.

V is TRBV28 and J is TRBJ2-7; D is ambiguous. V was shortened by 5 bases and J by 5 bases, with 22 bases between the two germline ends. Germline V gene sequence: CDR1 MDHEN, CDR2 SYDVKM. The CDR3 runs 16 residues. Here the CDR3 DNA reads TGTGCCAGCAGTGTCAATGTGCATCATGCAGGACACGAGCAGTACTTC. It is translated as CASSVNVHHAGHEQYF.

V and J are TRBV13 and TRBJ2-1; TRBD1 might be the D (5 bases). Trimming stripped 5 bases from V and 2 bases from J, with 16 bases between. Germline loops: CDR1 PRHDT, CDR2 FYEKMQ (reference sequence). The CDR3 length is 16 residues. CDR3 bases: TGTGCCAGCAGCGAATCAGGGATTCGGCCCTACAATGAGCAGTTCTTC. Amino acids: CASSESGIRPYNEQFF.

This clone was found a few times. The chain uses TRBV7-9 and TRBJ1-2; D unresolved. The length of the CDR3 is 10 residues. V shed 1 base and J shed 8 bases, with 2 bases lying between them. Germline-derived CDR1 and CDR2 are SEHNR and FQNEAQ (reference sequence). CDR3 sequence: CASSLEGYTF. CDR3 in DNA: TGTGCCAGCAGCTTAGAGGGCTACACCTTC. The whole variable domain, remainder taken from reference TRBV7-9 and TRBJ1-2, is DTGVSQNPRHKITKRGQNVTFRCDPISEHNRLYWYRQTLGQGPEFLTYFQNEAQLEKSRLLSDRFSAERPKGSFSTLEIQRTEQGDSAMYLCASSLEGYTFGSGTRLTVV.

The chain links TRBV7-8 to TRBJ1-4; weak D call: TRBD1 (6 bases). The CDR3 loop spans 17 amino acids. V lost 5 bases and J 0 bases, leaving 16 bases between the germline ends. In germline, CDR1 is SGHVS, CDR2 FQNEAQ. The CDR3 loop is CASSPSGRGATNEKLFF. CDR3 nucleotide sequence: TGTGCCAGCAGCCCTAGCGGCAGGGGTGCAACTAATGAAAAACTGTTTTTT.

The CDR3 region is CASSLEGTQETQYF. CDR3 DNA: TGTGCCAGCAGCTTGGAGGGGACTCAAGAGACCCAGTACTTC. The chain combines TRBV7-9 with TRBJ2-5; D possibly corresponds to TRBD2 (6 bases). The germline CDR1 and CDR2 sequences are SEHNR and FQNEAQ (reference sequence). The CDR3 runs 14 residues. Trimming pared 3 bases from V and 2 bases from J, leaving 10 bases between. The variable domain in full, completed from reference TRBV7-9 and TRBJ2-5, reads DTGVSQNPRHKITKRGQNVTFRCDPISEHNRLYWYRQTLGQGPEFLTYFQNEAQLEKSRLLSDRFSAERPKGSFSTLEIQRTEQGDSAMYLCASSLEGTQETQYFGPGTRLLVL.

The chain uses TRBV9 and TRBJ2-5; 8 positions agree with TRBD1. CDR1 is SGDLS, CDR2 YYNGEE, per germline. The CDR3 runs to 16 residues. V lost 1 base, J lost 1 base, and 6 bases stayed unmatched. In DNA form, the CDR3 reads TGTGCCAGCAGCGTAACAGGGGGTACAACCCAAGAGACCCAGTACTTC. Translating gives CASSVTGGTTQETQYF.

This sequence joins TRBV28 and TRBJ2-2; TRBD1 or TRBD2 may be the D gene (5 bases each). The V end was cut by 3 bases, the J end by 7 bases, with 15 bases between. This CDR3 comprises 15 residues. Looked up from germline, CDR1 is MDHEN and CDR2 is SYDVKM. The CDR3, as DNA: TGTGCCAGCAGTTTTCTAGCAGGGCTCGGCGGGGAGCTGTTTTTT. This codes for CASSFLAGLGGELFF.

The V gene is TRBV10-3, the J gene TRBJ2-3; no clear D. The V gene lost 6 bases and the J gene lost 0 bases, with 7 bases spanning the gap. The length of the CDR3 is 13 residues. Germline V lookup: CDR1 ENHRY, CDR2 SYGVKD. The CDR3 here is CAIRGSSTDTQYF. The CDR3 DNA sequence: TGTGCCATCAGAGGGTCCAGCACAGATACGCAGTATTTT.

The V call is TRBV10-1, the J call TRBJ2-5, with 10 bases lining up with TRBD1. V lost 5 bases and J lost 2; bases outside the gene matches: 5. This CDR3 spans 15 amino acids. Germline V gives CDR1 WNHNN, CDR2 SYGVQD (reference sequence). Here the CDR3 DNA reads TGCGCCAGCAGTTATGACAGGGGGCTGCAAGAGACCCAGTACTTC. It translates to CASSYDRGLQETQYF.